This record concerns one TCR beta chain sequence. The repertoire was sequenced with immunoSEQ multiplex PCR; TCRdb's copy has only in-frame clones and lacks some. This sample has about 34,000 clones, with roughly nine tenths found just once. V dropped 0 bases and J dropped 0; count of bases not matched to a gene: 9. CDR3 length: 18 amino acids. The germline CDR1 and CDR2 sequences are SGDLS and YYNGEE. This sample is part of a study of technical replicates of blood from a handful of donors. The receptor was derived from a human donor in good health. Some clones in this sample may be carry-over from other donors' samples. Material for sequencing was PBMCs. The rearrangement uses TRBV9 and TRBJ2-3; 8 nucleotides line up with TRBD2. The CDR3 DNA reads TGTGCCAGCAGCGTAGCTTTTAGTAGCGGGGTTAGCACAGATACGCAGTATTTT. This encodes CASSVAFSSGVSTDTQYF.